This TCR beta chain was observed in a study of blood T cell repertoires in COVID-19. In the study overall: PBMCs, B-cell-depleted T cells, or T cells provided the cDNA or gDNA that made up the material.

Between the trimmed V and J ends, which lost 2 bases and 12 bases, there was a span of 14 bases. The germline gives CDR1 DFQATT, CDR2 SNEGSKA (reference sequence). The CDR3 has 11 residues. Assay used: immunoSEQ multiplex PCR; TCRdb lists only in-frame clones, some missing. The sample gives roughly 230,000 clones, 88% of which show up once; less than 2% is in the top ten. The chain uses TRBV20-1 and TRBJ2-7; D is perhaps TRBD2 (6 bases). The sequencing sample was made of peripheral blood. The TCR sequence derives from a man in his 70s with acute or convalescent COVID-19. The CDR3 DNA follows: TGCAGTGCTAGACTCCGGGAGTCCCTGTACTTC. Encoded protein: CSARLRESLYF.